A selection of T cell receptor beta chains follows, all from one sample in a study of blood T cell repertoires in COVID-19. Sequencing used immunoSEQ multiplex PCR; TCRdb keeps in-frame clones, though not all of them. Of 200,000 to 250,000 clones in the sample, over 80% were seen once. The sample was PBMCs or T cells enriched from blood (not recorded which). The receptor set was obtained from a woman in her 30s who had been exposed to COVID-19. CDR3s include the opening cysteine and the closing phenylalanine or tryptophan. D genes are given only for firm matches. Clone size is not always given. Where it is, it says once, few, many or a class for expanded clones.

V gene,D gene,clone size,J gene,CDR3 DNA,CDR3 protein
TRBV2,NA,NA,TRBJ1-1,TGTGCCAGCAGTGAAGATTGGAGGACTGAAGCTTTCTTT,CASSEDWRTEAFF
TRBV7-9,NA,few,TRBJ1-6,TGTGCCAGCAGCTTATCGCGGGCTTCGCATTCACCCCTCCACTTT,CASSLSRASHSPLHF
TRBV6-5,NA,NA,TRBJ1-2,TGTGCCAGCACCCCGGCCAGGCCCGATTATGGCTACACCTTC,CASTPARPDYGYTF
TRBV7-9,NA,NA,TRBJ2-6,TGTGCCAGCAGCTTAGGTACGGGGACTGGGGCCAACGTCCTGACTTTC,CASSLGTGTGANVLTF
TRBV28,TRBD1,NA,TRBJ2-6,TGTGCCAGCAGTCCCCTTGACAGGGGGCGGGCTGGGGCCAACGTCCTGACTTTC,CASSPLDRGRAGANVLTF
TRBV19,NA,NA,TRBJ1-5,TGTGCCAGTAGTATTTTCAGGGTAAATCAGCCCCAGCATTTT,CASSIFRVNQPQHF
TRBV3-1/TRBV3-2,NA,NA,TRBJ2-2,TGTGCCAGCAGCCAAGGGCGGACTTACACCGGGGAGCTGTTTTTT,CASSQGRTYTGELFF
TRBV2,NA,NA,TRBJ2-7,TGTGCCAGCAGTGAGGAGGTAGCGTTCCACGAGCAGTACTTC,CASSEEVAFHEQYF
TRBV4-1,TRBD1,NA,TRBJ1-4,TGCGCCAGCAGCTTTAGGACAGGCCAGGAAAAACTGTTTTTT,CASSFRTGQEKLFF
TRBV11-3,TRBD2,NA,TRBJ2-1,TGTGCCAGCAAACTAGCGGGAGGCTACAATGAGCAGTTCTTC,CASKLAGGYNEQFF
TRBV2,NA,few,TRBJ2-2,TGTGCCAGCAGACGAGACATACCACAGTTCGGGGAGCTGTTTTTT,CASRRDIPQFGELFF
TRBV5-1,NA,NA,TRBJ1-3,TGCGCCAGCAGCTTGGCAGGGGCGCTCGGAAACACCATATATTTT,CASSLAGALGNTIYF
TRBV5-1,NA,NA,TRBJ2-2,TGCGCCAGCAGCTTCTACGCGGGGAACACCGGGGAGCTGTTTTTT,CASSFYAGNTGELFF
TRBV4-1,TRBD2,NA,TRBJ2-1,TGCGCCAGCAGCCGCCGACTAGCGGGAGGGCCCAACAATGAGCAGTTCTTC,CASSRRLAGGPNNEQFF
TRBV27,TRBD1,NA,TRBJ2-7,TGTGCCAGCAGATCAGGGGGATTTTCCTACGAGCAGTACTTC,CASRSGGFSYEQYF
TRBV7-2,TRBD1,NA,TRBJ1-6,TGTGCCAGCCGGGGGGGGACAGGGGATAATTCACCCCTCCACTTT,CASRGGTGDNSPLHF
TRBV16,NA,NA,TRBJ2-1,TGTGCCAGCAGCCAACAGGGATATATCAATGAGCAGTTCTTC,CASSQQGYINEQFF
TRBV6-1,TRBD2,NA,TRBJ2-2,TGTGCCAGCAGTGAAACTAGCGGGAGTACCGGGGAGCTGTTTTTT,CASSETSGSTGELFF
TRBV10-3,NA,NA,TRBJ1-1,TGTGCCATCAGGGGGGAGGGCGCGAACACTGAAGCTTTCTTT,CAIRGEGANTEAFF
TRBV5-6,TRBD1,NA,TRBJ1-5,TGTGCCAGCGGATCAACAGGGGAGGTTCAGCCCCAGCATTTT,CASGSTGEVQPQHF
TRBV4-1,NA,NA,TRBJ2-2,TGCGCCAGCAGCCTTATTACCGGGGAGCTGTTTTTT,CASSLITGELFF
TRBV10-2,NA,once,TRBJ2-7,TGCGCCAGCAGTCCACAGGGTATCTACGAGCAGTACTTC,CASSPQGIYEQYF
TRBV4-1,TRBD1,NA,TRBJ1-1,TGCGCCAGCAGCCAGGACAGGGGGAATACAGAAGCTTTCTTT,CASSQDRGNTEAFF
TRBV4-2,TRBD1,NA,TRBJ1-3,TGTGCCAGCAGCCAAACAGGGGGTTCTGGAAACACCATATATTTT,CASSQTGGSGNTIYF
TRBV11-2,NA,NA,TRBJ1-5,TGTGCCAGCAGCTTAGGGGGAGCCCGCAATCAGCCCCAGCATTTT,CASSLGGARNQPQHF
TRBV7-9,NA,NA,TRBJ2-1,TGTGCCAGCAGCTTAGGGCGGTCCCCCGGGGAGCAGTTCTTC,CASSLGRSPGEQFF
TRBV18,NA,NA,TRBJ1-1,TGTGCCAGCTCACCCCAATTGAACACTGAAGCTTTCTTT,CASSPQLNTEAFF
TRBV19,TRBD1,NA,TRBJ2-7,TGTGCCAGTAGCACAGGGGGCGCTTTGAACGAGCAGTACTTC,CASSTGGALNEQYF
TRBV2,NA,NA,TRBJ1-1,TGTGCCAGCAGACAGGCGAACACTGAAGCTTTCTTT,CASRQANTEAFF
TRBV18,TRBD1,NA,TRBJ2-5,TGTGCCAGCTCACTATACGGGACAGGCCAAGAGACCCAGTACTTC,CASSLYGTGQETQYF
TRBV19,TRBD2,NA,TRBJ2-2,TGTGCCAGTAGTATTCTAGCGGGCCCCACCGGGGAGCTGTTTTTT,CASSILAGPTGELFF
TRBV3-1/TRBV3-2,NA,NA,TRBJ2-6,TGTGCCAGCAGCCTCCGTACAGGCCTCTCTGGGGCCAACGTCCTGACTTTC,CASSLRTGLSGANVLTF
TRBV5-1,NA,NA,TRBJ2-2,TGCGCCAGCAGCTTTAGCCTGGCAGGGGAGAACACCGGGGAGCTGTTTTTT,CASSFSLAGENTGELFF
TRBV11-2,TRBD1,NA,TRBJ2-1,TGTGCCAGCAGCCCACGCGGGACAGGTTACAATGAGCAGTTCTTC,CASSPRGTGYNEQFF
TRBV7-7,NA,NA,TRBJ2-5,TGTGCCAGCAGCTTCGCTGGGGGGTTCCAAGAGACCCAGTACTTC,CASSFAGGFQETQYF
TRBV11-1,NA,few,TRBJ2-7,TGTGCCAGCAGCCTCGACAGGCTAATCTACGAGCAGTACTTC,CASSLDRLIYEQYF
TRBV29-1,TRBD2,NA,TRBJ2-7,TGCAGCGTTTCTGGGACTAGCGGTTACGAGCAGTACTTC,CSVSGTSGYEQYF
TRBV4-1,NA,NA,TRBJ1-1,TGCGCCAGCAGCCATCCAGGGTTGGGCACTGAAGCTTTCTTT,CASSHPGLGTEAFF
TRBV29-1,TRBD1,few,TRBJ2-5,TGCAGCGTTGAAGGGACAGGGAGGTCTGAGACCCAGTACTTC,CSVEGTGRSETQYF
TRBV3-1/TRBV3-2,NA,NA,TRBJ1-4,TGTGCCAGCAGCGCGAGCAGAGGGGGTATGGAACTGTTTTTT,CASSASRGGMELFF
TRBV28,TRBD2,NA,TRBJ2-7,TGTGCCAGCAGTTTCCCGGGGAGGGACTCCTACGAGCAGTACTTC,CASSFPGRDSYEQYF
TRBV18,NA,NA,TRBJ1-5,TGTGCCAGCTCACCAATAGGCAGGGGCCTAGGTAGCAATCAGCCCCAGCATTTT,CASSPIGRGLGSNQPQHF
TRBV28,NA,NA,TRBJ1-2,TGTGCCAGCAGTTCCACTAACTATGGCTACACCTTC,CASSSTNYGYTF
TRBV11-3,TRBD2,NA,TRBJ2-1,TGTGCCAGCAGCTTAAGTACTAGCGGGAGGAGTGGAGGGGATGAGCAGTTCTTC,CASSLSTSGRSGGDEQFF
TRBV29-1,NA,NA,TRBJ1-1,TGCAGCGTTGTGAAGGGGATGAACACTGAAGCTTTCTTT,CSVVKGMNTEAFF
TRBV21-1,NA,NA,TRBJ1-1,TGTGCCAGCAGAAGACAGGCAAAAGACCGGAACACTGAAGCTTTCTTT,CASRRQAKDRNTEAFF
TRBV4-1,NA,NA,TRBJ1-6,TGCGCCAGCAGCCGACTACAGGCGGGGGATAATTCACCCCTCCACTTT,CASSRLQAGDNSPLHF
TRBV6-5,TRBD1,NA,TRBJ2-7,TGTGCCAGCAGTCGAAGACAGGGGTTGAACGAGCAGTACTTC,CASSRRQGLNEQYF
TRBV5-6,NA,NA,TRBJ1-5,TGTGCCAGCAGTTCCCGACAGCTAGGTGGCAATCAGCCCCAGCATTTT,CASSSRQLGGNQPQHF
TRBV10-3,NA,few,TRBJ2-7,TGTGCCATCAGCTGGGACACGGACGAGCAGTACTTC,CAISWDTDEQYF
TRBV6-5,TRBD2,once,TRBJ2-3,TGTGCCAGCAGAGCGGGAGTCGAGGATACGCAGTATTTT,CASRAGVEDTQYF
TRBV6-6,TRBD2,NA,TRBJ2-1,TGTGCCAGCAGTCCCGGAGCGGGAGGTTACAATGAGCAGTTCTTC,CASSPGAGGYNEQFF
TRBV5-6,NA,NA,TRBJ1-5,TGTGCCAGCAGCTTGGGAGTTAGCAATCAGCCCCAGCATTTT,CASSLGVSNQPQHF
TRBV10-1,NA,NA,TRBJ2-1,TGCGCCAGCAGTGAGTTTAAAGCTGGGCCGTACAATGAGCAGTTCTTC,CASSEFKAGPYNEQFF
TRBV25-1,TRBD1,NA,TRBJ2-1,TGTGCCAGCAGTGAATCGGACAGGGTAGGAGCCAATGAGCAGTTCTTC,CASSESDRVGANEQFF